What follows are 18 T cell receptor beta chains derived from one specimen sequenced in a study of HIV-infected children after antiretroviral therapy interruption. The treatment was: PENTA 11 planned treatment interruption arm or continuous ART arm. RNA-based 3' RACE libraries used unique molecular identifiers. TCRdb processed the 3' RACE reads anew with MiXCR; each CDR3 protein has one entry. The sample consists of approximately 96,000 distinct CDR3 sequences, under 8% of them appearing once. Sequencing used CD45RA+ CD4+ T cells from PBMCs, pooled from several time points, obtained from a donor given antiretroviral therapy, either interrupted or continuous. The subset is: naive CD4+ CD45RA+ CD45RO- T cells. The source of these receptors is a pool of human donors with HIV.

The table lists this clonotype with many counts. This chain links TRBV2 with TRBJ2-7, with D perhaps assigned TRBD1 or TRBD2 (5 bases each). The germline gives CDR1 SNHLY, CDR2 FYNNEI. Trimming pared 5 bases from V and 2 bases from J, leaving 16 bases between. The CDR3 totals 15 residues. The CDR3 nucleotides are TGTGCCAGCAGTTCAATCAGGGAGTCACCCTACGAGCAGTACTTC. Protein: CASSSIRESPYEQYF.

The J gene is TRBJ2-2, the V gene TRBV12-3 or TRBV12-4, with D unresolved. The V end lost 7 bases, the J end lost 5 bases, and 14 bases lay between the germline ends. This CDR3 comprises 14 residues. The CDR3 DNA is TGTGCCAGCACCGGTGTTGTGTTAACCGGGGAGCTGTTTTTT. Protein sequence: CASTGVVLTGELFF.

This clonotype has a handful of counts. The chain carries TRBV28 and TRBJ2-1; D is perhaps TRBD1 (6 bases). With 5 bases removed from V and 5 bases from J, the gap between germline ends came to 10 bases. The CDR3 consists of 13 residues. Germline V lookup: CDR1 MDHEN, CDR2 SYDVKM. In DNA form, the CDR3 reads TGTGCCAGCAGTCCCAGGACAGACAATGAGCAGTTCTTC. This gives the protein CASSPRTDNEQFF.

This clonotype was seen at least ten times. This CDR3 is CASSEVPFLAGGNEQFF. The CDR3 bases are TGTGCCAGCAGTGAAGTCCCCTTTCTAGCGGGAGGCAATGAGCAGTTCTTC. The rearrangement uses TRBV2 and TRBJ2-1; 11 positions match TRBD2. CDR3 size: 17 residues. CDR1 is SNHLY, CDR2 FYNNEI, per germline. V was clipped by 1 base and J by 6 bases; unmatched bases: 8.

This clonotype was counted at least ten times. Its ends do not fully match the called genes, so a read error is possible. The gene calls are TRBV29-1 and TRBJ2-3; D uncertain. The germline V gene encodes CDR1 SQVTM and CDR2 ANQGSEA. This CDR3 has 12 amino acids. The CDR3 DNA sequence: TGCAGCGTCGAAGGCGGTACAGATACGCAGTATTTT. Residues: CSVEGGTDTQYF.

This clonotype was seen ten or more times. The V and J genes are TRBV7-9 and TRBJ2-1; no firm D call. V was clipped by 3 bases and J by 7 bases, with 16 bases between them. The germline V gene has CDR1 SEHNR and CDR2 FQNEAQ (reference sequence). The CDR3 is made up of 15 amino acids. The CDR3 protein is CASSFTAFVQNEQFF. CDR3 coding DNA: TGTGCCAGCAGCTTCACAGCATTCGTTCAGAATGAGCAGTTCTTC.

This clonotype was recorded many times. The CDR3 bases are TGTGCCAGCAGTTTCCCGGGAGTCGGTACGCAGTATTTT. It encodes CASSFPGVGTQYF. J is TRBJ2-3 and V is TRBV28; D is perhaps TRBD2 (6 bases). From germline, CDR1 is MDHEN and CDR2 SYDVKM. The CDR3 covers 13 residues. Between the trimmed V and J ends, which lost 3 bases and 8 bases, there was a span of 12 bases.

The chain has TRBV12-3 or TRBV12-4 and TRBJ2-7; D might be TRBD2 (6 bases). The ends were cut back, 7 bases at V and 4 bases at J, with 14 bases in the middle. The CDR3 loop spans 13 amino acids. CDR3 amino acids: CASNSGRAYEQYF. Here the CDR3 DNA reads TGTGCCAGCAATAGCGGCAGGGCGTACGAGCAGTACTTC.

The chain uses TRBV5-1 and TRBJ1-4; TRBD1 matches 9 bases. Trimming cost V 7 bases and J 4 bases; bases outside gene matches: 5. The germline V gene has CDR1 SGHRS and CDR2 YFSETQ. This CDR3 spans 14 amino acids. The CDR3: CASGRTGVNEKLFF. Written as DNA, the CDR3 is TGCGCCAGCGGAAGGACAGGGGTTAATGAAAAACTGTTTTTT.

This clonotype was counted at least ten times. V usage is TRBV7-9 and J usage is TRBJ1-6; D call uncertain. The CDR3 is made up of 16 amino acids. Germline CDR1 SEHNR, CDR2 FQNEAQ (reference sequence). V was cut by 5 bases and J by 10 bases, with 21 bases left in between. The CDR3 is CASSPRETGNWSPLHF. The CDR3 nucleotides are TGTGCCAGCAGCCCCCGCGAGACGGGGAATTGGTCACCCCTCCACTTT.

There are many counts of this clonotype. This rearrangement joins TRBV12-3 or TRBV12-4 to TRBJ2-3; no firm D call. Trimming removed 1 base at V and 2 bases at J, with 7 bases between. The CDR3 length is 14 residues. CDR3: CASSLVLPTDTQYF. As DNA, the CDR3 is TGTGCCAGCAGTTTAGTACTCCCCACAGATACGCAGTATTTT.

This clonotype was counted many times. The chain employs TRBV7-9 and TRBJ1-1, with no clear D. V lost 8 bases, J lost 2 bases, and 21 bases lay in between. Germline-derived CDR1 and CDR2 are SEHNR and FQNEAQ (reference sequence). This CDR3 region has 16 residues. The CDR3 loop is CASARTRGSNNTEAFF. For the CDR3, the DNA is TGTGCCAGCGCTCGGACTCGCGGCAGCAATAACACTGAAGCTTTCTTT.

This clonotype has at least ten counts. The chain combines TRBV14 with TRBJ2-5; a weak D match, TRBD2 (5 bases). Germline V gene lookup returns CDR1 SGHDN and CDR2 FVKESK. Trimming cost V 0 bases and J 5 bases, with 10 bases left between them. The length of the CDR3 is 14 residues. CDR3 nucleotide sequence: TGTGCCAGCAGCCAAGATCGGGGAACGGAGACCCAGTACTTC. It encodes CASSQDRGTETQYF. The full variable domain, completed using reference TRBV14 and TRBJ2-5, is EAGVTQFPSHSVIEKGQTVTLRCDPISGHDNLYWYRRVMGKEIKFLLHFVKESKQDESGMPNNRFLAERTGGTYSTLKVQPAELEDSGVYFCASSQDRGTETQYFGPGTRLLVL.

This chain links TRBV27 with TRBJ1-5; D ambiguous. In germline, CDR1 is MNHEY, CDR2 SMNVEV (reference sequence). The CDR3 runs to 14 residues. V lost 0 bases, J lost 6 bases, and 9 bases lay in between. The CDR3 spells CASSLSGNAQPQHF. The CDR3 bases are TGTGCCAGCAGTTTATCAGGGAACGCTCAGCCCCAGCATTTT.

This clonotype was recorded at least ten times. The J gene is TRBJ2-3, the V gene TRBV20-1; D is perhaps TRBD2 (5 bases). Germline CDR1 reads DFQATT; CDR2 reads SNEGSKA (reference sequence). There are 14 residues in the CDR3. Trimming removed 2 bases from V and 7 bases from J, with 16 bases in between. The CDR3 here is CSARSSREVNTQYF. CDR3 nucleotide sequence: TGCAGTGCTAGATCTTCTCGGGAAGTCAATACGCAGTATTTT.

This clonotype has a count of ten or more. V is TRBV20-1 and J is TRBJ1-3; no firm D call. V shed 5 bases and J shed 0 bases, with 5 bases lying between them. From germline, CDR1 is DFQATT and CDR2 SNEGSKA (reference sequence). The length of the CDR3 is 12 residues. In nucleotides, the CDR3 is TGCAGTGCTCGGGGCTCTGGAAACACCATATATTTT. As protein: CSARGSGNTIYF.

This clonotype appeared many times. This chain connects TRBV5-4 to TRBJ1-1, with D possibly TRBD1 on 6 matching bases. The CDR3 extends over 16 amino acids. The germline gives CDR1 SGHNT, CDR2 YYREEE (reference sequence). V was shortened by 0 bases and J by 4 bases, with 16 bases between the two germline ends. The CDR3 DNA sequence: TGTGCCAGCAGCTTGGGGGGGGGCGGTTTTGGCACTGAAGCTTTCTTT. Its protein product is CASSLGGGGFGTEAFF.

This clonotype appeared many times. The CDR3 region has the DNA TGTGCCAGCAGCTTAAGGGAGTACAATGAGCAGTTCTTC. Translation: CASSLREYNEQFF. The V and J genes are TRBV7-2 and TRBJ2-1; D is perhaps TRBD2 (5 bases). Per germline, CDR1 SGHTA and CDR2 FQGNSA. The CDR3 has 13 amino acids. Trimming pared 2 bases from V and 4 bases from J, leaving 6 bases between.